A selection of T cell receptor beta chains follows, all from one sample in a study of blood T cells in healthy people across ages. TCRdb fed the 5' RACE reads into MiXCR, producing one record per CDR3 protein. The table has 800,000 to 1,000,000 distinct CDR3 sequences, 40% to 60% seen once. The source material was blood. The receptors were gathered from a young man in good health. Both conserved end residues are part of each CDR3.

v_call cdr3_aa
TRBV7-9 CASRHSGSSAFF
TRBV20-1 CSARVAGLDIQYF
TRBV29-1 CGYTSEAGELFF
TRBV7-2 CASSRGGEYGYTF
TRBV7-6 CASSLGAGDSYGYTF
TRBV20-1 CSATRAGGSYNEQYF
TRBV30 CAWNWGSSYNEQFF
TRBV7-9 CASSLGDVGYEQYF
TRBV5-1 CASSLNYKNTQYF
TRBV6-5 CASTPRMGGAIDEQYF
TRBV24-1 CATSEGQRTSTDTQYF
TRBV6-1 CASSEASAIPANEQFF